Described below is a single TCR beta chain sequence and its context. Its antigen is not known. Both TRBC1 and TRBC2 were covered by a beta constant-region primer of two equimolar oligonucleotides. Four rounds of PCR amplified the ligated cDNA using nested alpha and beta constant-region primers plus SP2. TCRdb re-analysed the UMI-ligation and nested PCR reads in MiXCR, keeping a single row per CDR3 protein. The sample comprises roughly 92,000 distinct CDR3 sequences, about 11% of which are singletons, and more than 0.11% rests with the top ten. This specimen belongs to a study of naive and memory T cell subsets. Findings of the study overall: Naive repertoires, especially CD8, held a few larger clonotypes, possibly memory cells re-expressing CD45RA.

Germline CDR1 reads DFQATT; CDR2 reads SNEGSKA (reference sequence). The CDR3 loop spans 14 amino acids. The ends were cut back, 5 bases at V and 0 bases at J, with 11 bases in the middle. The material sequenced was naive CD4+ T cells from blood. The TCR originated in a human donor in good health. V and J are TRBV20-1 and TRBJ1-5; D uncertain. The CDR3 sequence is CSAASTASNQPQHF. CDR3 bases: TGCAGTGCTGCATCGACGGCTAGCAATCAGCCCCAGCATTTT.